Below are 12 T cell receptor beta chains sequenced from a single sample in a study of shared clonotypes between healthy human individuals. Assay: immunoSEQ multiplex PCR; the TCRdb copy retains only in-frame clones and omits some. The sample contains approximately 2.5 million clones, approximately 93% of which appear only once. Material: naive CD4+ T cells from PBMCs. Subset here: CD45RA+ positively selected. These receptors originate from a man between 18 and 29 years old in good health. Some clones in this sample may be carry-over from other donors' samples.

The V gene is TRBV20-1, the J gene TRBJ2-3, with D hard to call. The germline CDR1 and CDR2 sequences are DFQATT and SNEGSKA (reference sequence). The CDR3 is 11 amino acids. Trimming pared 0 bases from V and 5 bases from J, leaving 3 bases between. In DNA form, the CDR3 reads TGCAGTGCTAGAGATGAAGATACGCAGTATTTT. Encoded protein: CSARDEDTQYF.

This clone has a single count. This CDR3 is CASTRAMNTGELFF. The CDR3 DNA sequence: TGTGCCAGCACACGGGCCATGAACACCGGGGAGCTGTTTTTT. The chain combines TRBV6-1 with TRBJ2-2; D gene uncertain. CDR3 length: 14 residues. Germline values: CDR1 MNHNS, CDR2 SASEGT. The germline V and J ends were trimmed by 7 bases and 1 base, with 10 bases remaining between them.

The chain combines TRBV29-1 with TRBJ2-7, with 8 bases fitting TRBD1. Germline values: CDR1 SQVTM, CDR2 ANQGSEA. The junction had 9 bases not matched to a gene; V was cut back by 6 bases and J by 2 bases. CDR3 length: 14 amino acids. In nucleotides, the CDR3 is TGCAGCGTCGCCCCAGGGGGCCTGACCTACGAGCAGTACTTC. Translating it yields CSVAPGGLTYEQYF.

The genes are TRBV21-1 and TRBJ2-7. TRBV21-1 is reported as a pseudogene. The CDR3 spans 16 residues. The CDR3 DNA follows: TGTGCCAGCGATGAAGGACTCTTCAAGGGGTCCTACGAGCAGTACTTC. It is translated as CASDEGLFKGSYEQYF.

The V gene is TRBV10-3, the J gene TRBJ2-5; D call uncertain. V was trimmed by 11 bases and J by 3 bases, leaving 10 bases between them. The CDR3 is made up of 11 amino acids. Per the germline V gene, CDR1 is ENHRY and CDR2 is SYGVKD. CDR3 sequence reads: CASRSKETQYF. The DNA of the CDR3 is TGTGCCTCCCGTTCAAAAGAGACCCAGTACTTC.

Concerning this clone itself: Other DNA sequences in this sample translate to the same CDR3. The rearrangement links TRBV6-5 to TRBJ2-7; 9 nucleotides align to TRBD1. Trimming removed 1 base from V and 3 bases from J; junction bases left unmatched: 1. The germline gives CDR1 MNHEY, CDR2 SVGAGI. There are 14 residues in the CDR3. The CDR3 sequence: CASSYLGQGYEQYF. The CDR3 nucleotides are TGTGCCAGCAGTTACTTGGGACAGGGCTACGAGCAGTACTTC.

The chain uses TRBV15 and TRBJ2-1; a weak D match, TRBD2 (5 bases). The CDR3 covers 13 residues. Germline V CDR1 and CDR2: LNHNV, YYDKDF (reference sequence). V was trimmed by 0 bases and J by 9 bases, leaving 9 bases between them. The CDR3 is CATSREREFEQFF. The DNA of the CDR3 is TGTGCCACCAGCAGAGAACGGGAATTTGAGCAGTTCTTC.

This chain's CDR3 is CASSQNSGRRNTGELFF. The CDR3, as DNA: TGTGCCAGCAGCCAGAATAGCGGGCGGCGGAACACCGGGGAGCTGTTTTTT. This rearrangement joins TRBV11-2 to TRBJ2-2; TRBD2 agrees at 7 bases. The J segment lost 1 base and the V segment lost 5 bases, leaving 10 bases of the junction unmatched. The CDR3 length is 17 residues. The germline gives CDR1 SGHAT, CDR2 FQNNGV.

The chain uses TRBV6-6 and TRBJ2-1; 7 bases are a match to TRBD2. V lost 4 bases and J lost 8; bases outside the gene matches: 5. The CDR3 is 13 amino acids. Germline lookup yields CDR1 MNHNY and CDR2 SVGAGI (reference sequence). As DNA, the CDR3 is TGTGCCAGCAGTTTGGGACTATCCGATGAGCAGTTCTTC. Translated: CASSLGLSDEQFF.

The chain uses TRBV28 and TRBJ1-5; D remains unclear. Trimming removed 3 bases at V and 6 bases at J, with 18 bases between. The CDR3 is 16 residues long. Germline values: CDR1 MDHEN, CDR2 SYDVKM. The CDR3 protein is CASSFIGRILAQPQHF. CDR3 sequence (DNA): TGTGCCAGCAGTTTCATCGGCCGGATCTTGGCTCAGCCCCAGCATTTT. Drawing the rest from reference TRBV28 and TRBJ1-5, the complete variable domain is DVKVTQSSRYLVKRTGEKVFLECVQDMDHENMFWYRQDPGLGLRLIYFSYDVKMKEKGDIPEGYSVSREKKERFSLILESASTNQTSMYLCASSFIGRILAQPQHFGDGTRLSIL.

The CDR3 bases are TGTGCCAGCTCACCCGGGACAGGCTTTGAGACCCAGTACTTC. Protein: CASSPGTGFETQYF. The rearrangement joins TRBV18 to TRBJ2-5; 8 bases align to TRBD1. This CDR3 has 14 residues. V was pared by 3 bases and J by 5 bases, with 5 bases of the junction left unmatched. Per germline, CDR1 KGHSH and CDR2 LQKENI.

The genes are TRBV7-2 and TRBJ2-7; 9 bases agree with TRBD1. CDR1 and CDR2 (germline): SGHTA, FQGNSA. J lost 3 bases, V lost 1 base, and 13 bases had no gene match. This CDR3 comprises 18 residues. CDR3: CASSLEGTGPSHFYEQYF. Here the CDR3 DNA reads TGTGCCAGCAGCTTAGAAGGGACAGGGCCCTCCCATTTCTACGAGCAGTACTTC. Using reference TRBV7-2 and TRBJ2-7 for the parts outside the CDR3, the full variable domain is GAGVSQSPSNKVTEKGKDVELRCDPISGHTALYWYRQSLGQGLEFLIYFQGNSAPDKSGLPSDRFSAERTGGSVSTLTIQRTQQEDSAVYLCASSLEGTGPSHFYEQYFGPGTRLTVT.